This record covers a single T cell receptor beta chain. The data were obtained in a study of blood T cell repertoires in COVID-19. About the study: Samples of COVID-19 (acute and convalescent) were obtained from the United States, Italy and Spain. PBMCs, B-cell-depleted T cells, or T cells were the source of the cDNA or gDNA that made up the material.

In the authors' workflow: Reference gene primer amplification yielded estimated nucleated cell counts. The protocol was immunoSEQ multiplex PCR, while the TCRdb copy is restricted to in-frame clones and leaves out a portion. V and J calls and clone size are given by that table; D and trimming were obtained from the DNA. Of 100,000 or so clones listed, 85% to 90% are singletons. J was trimmed by 8 bases and V by 2 bases; bases with no gene match: 19. Germline V CDR1 and CDR2: MNHEY, SMNVEV (reference sequence). This CDR3 region has 19 residues. Specimen: peripheral blood. This TCR came from a man aged 45-65 years with acute or convalescent COVID-19. The rearrangement links TRBV27 to TRBJ2-1; 9 bases align to TRBD2. CDR3 nucleotides: TGTGCCAGCAGTTTAGTTTGGGTACGTCCTAGCGGGAATGGGGATGAGCAGTTCTTC. The encoded protein is CASSLVWVRPSGNGDEQFF.